This T cell receptor beta chain was observed in a study of T-cell reconstitution after alpha-beta-depleted transplantation in children. Study results and caveats: Recipient T cells and thymic progenitors that survived gave rise to the high TCRbeta diversity observed at day 60 in some patients. After transplant, at about two months, alpha-beta T cells were reportedly derived from several hundred expanded graft clones. Among T cells one year after transplant, newly produced cells accounted for most counts and diversity.

In its sample, this clonotype was seen many times. As yet, its antigen is unknown. During its preparation, the TCRbeta library received unique molecular identifiers. MiXCR, run by TCRdb on the PCR reads, gives a single entry per CDR3 protein. The profile shows around 300,000 distinct CDR3 sequences, over 7% of them singletons. CDR3 length equals 16 residues. Germline V lookup: CDR1 LGHDT, CDR2 YNNKEL (reference sequence). The J segment lost 0 bases and the V segment lost 3 bases, leaving 5 bases of the junction unmatched. V and J are TRBV3-1 and TRBJ2-1; 7 positions match TRBD1. The sequence came from a female patient aged 2-9 years who had a stem cell transplant for Fanconi anemia, so the T cells may come from the graft donor. The input for sequencing was peripheral blood, taken 360 days after TCRalphabeta/CD19-depleted stem cell transplant. CDR3 sequence (DNA): TGTGCCAGCAGCCATCGAACAGGGGTCTCCTACAATGAGCAGTTCTTC. Translating gives CASSHRTGVSYNEQFF.